Given below is one TCR beta chain in context. Its antigen remains unidentified. No much larger clone is present one base from it, and per-base qualities are unavailable. Spanning cysteine to phenylalanine, the CDR3 consists of 14 amino acids. The retained sequence is limited to the CDR3, 42 bases, with the frame set at the first base. V lost 4 bases and J lost 3 bases; the stretch between them is 10 bases long. Reading the germline V gene gives CDR1 MNHEY and CDR2 SVGAGI. The data originate from a study of cytomegalovirus exposure and HLA in healthy donors (dated 2017 in TCRdb). Background for the entire study: An earlier analysis of some 600 of the donors reported around 280 Gb of sequence data and some 110 million unique TCR beta sequences obtained from about 170 million T cells. The later analysis used no new phenotypic data to find candidate immune exposures, relying instead on TCR beta sequences and their occurrence across donors. An earlier analysis of a few hundred of the donors applied high-throughput TCR beta sequencing to assess whether each TCR beta V gene segment acted as functional or pseudogenic. All discovery cohort repertoires had been generated on a single sequencing platform. Alongside the repertoire data, information on donor age, sex, ethnicity and CMV serostatus was compiled. To predict cytomegalovirus infection status, the study brought together high-throughput TCR immunosequencing, statistical association of individual TCRs with disease status, and machine learning. The study aimed to test whether cataloging public T cell receptors could reveal signatures of past pathogen exposure. Of the 300 to 500 genotyped donors, 80% to 90% were placed in the genetic ancestry cluster associated with self-reported Caucasian donors. Across approximately 420 genotyped donors of the cohort, an average of about 240,000 unique TCR beta nucleotide sequences per donor were sequenced, and 15% to 20% of those sequences were non-productive. About 300 gigabases of sequencing data and 70 million to 85 million unique TCR sequences were included in an early release covering about 620 HLA-typed donors. A separate validation cohort of about 110 different subjects was used in addition to the roughly 670-subject first cohort. In a later genetic analysis, genome-wide SNP genotypes for about three fifths of the roughly 670 donors were used, and that subset was treated as a discovery cohort. Because of strong linkage in the cohort, a handful of DR-DQ haplotypes were treated as single units for association and clustering. In a later analysis, previously published TCR beta repertoires from 500 to 750 donors were re-analyzed and high-resolution HLA genotyping was added so that TCR occurrence patterns could be studied. HLA typing covered class I and class II loci at four-digit resolution. Using immunosequencing, the study profiled T cell repertoires from around 680 subjects and related those repertoires to cytomegalovirus serostatus. Typing coverage varied by locus: about 620-630 donors for A, B, C, DRB1 and DQB1; roughly 500 for DQA1; over 600 for DPA1; about 450 for DPB1. Overall results and qualifications from the work: In vitro tests confirmed that a few of the cytomegalovirus-associated TCR beta chains recognize cytomegalovirus antigens. According to the authors, the approach could potentially be generalized to other disease states and immunological phenotypes. When HLA alleles, especially DR and DQ, strongly co-occurred, TCR associations were difficult to assign to individual alleles. Compared with the approximately 720-donor mean, donors in an Asian-associated ancestry cluster had fewer N-insertions in productive TCRs, according to a later genetic analysis. In this cohort, only TCR beta chains were sequenced, and detectable features were limited by the absence of alpha or paired-chain data. In the study, roughly 160 TCR beta chains were listed as associated with cytomegalovirus. Correlated functional status among segregating V segments might be attributable to linkage disequilibrium, but an unknown experimental factor could not be ruled out. HLA typing was unavailable for some donors at each locus, so association tests used only the typed subset. Some IMGT-functional V segments, including TRBV6-2 and TRBV6-3, could not be told apart with the 87-base-pair reads, so those segments were excluded. Across donors, most TCR sequences were observed very rarely, whereas some public TCRs were present in many individuals. V-gene and J-gene trimming of TCR beta chains was associated with a missense DCLRE1C variant in a later genetic analysis, and the association was replicated in an independent cohort. An earlier analysis of around 500 of the donors showed that most TCR beta V segments appeared in productive rearrangements either about 90% or about 30% of the time, which broadly matched IMGT annotations. Presence/absence analyses assumed roughly uniform sequencing depth across donors, an assumption that may not hold. A further reported finding was that TCR beta sequences accurately predicted the HLA-A and HLA-B alleles for most subjects in the first cohort. In a later analysis, the rate of TCR association differed among HLA loci, with DRB1 alleles having the most associated TCRs and HLA-C alleles having the fewest. According to a later analysis, most CMV-associated TCR beta chains appeared to be HLA-restricted, and the HLA associations seemed to be driven largely by CMV exposure. A later analysis reported that several top co-occurrence clusters appeared linked to parvovirus B19, influenza, CMV and Epstein-Barr virus. At a false discovery rate of 0.05, a later analysis linked some 18,000 TCR beta sequences to specific HLA alleles. Compared with equally common non-associated chains, HLA-associated TCR beta chains in a later analysis were more clonally expanded and had lower generation probabilities. The classifier was reported to diagnose cytomegalovirus status with high specificity and sensitivity in both the original and validation cohorts. The sequencing pipeline was judged likely to have produced a cluster of highly shared sequence variants as a technical artifact. CMV serostatus was the only immune exposure information available for the cohort. The earlier analysis of about 600 of the donors excluded seventeen rarely observed V segments, including chromosome 9 orphons, because counts were too low.

The protocol used for the library was the immunoSEQ multiplex PCR assay. A mixture of 60 forward primers for TCR Vbeta segments and 13 reverse primers for TCR Jbeta segments was used in the multiplex PCR. The CDR3 region of rearranged TCR beta genes was amplified from genomic DNA with a multiplex PCR assay. On the Illumina HiSeq System, the amplified TCR beta libraries were sequenced as 87-base-pair reads. As for how the authors treated the data: In a later analysis, some 80 million unique TCR beta chains were counted across the approximately 640 repertoires, and around 10 million of these chains were shared by at least two donors. Raw reads were error-corrected and collapsed into unique sequences by a nearest-neighbor algorithm in which closely related sequences were merged to remove PCR and sequencing errors. To assign V, D and J gene segments, CDR3 sequences were aligned to IMGT reference sequences. For a sequence to be retained, at least a six-nucleotide match to both a V gene segment and a J gene segment was required. A rearrangement was called productive if the CDR3 had no stop codons and remained in frame with V and J, and every other rearrangement was called non-productive. Following IMGT convention, CDR3 was defined as the stretch from the second conserved V-encoded cysteine to the conserved J-encoded phenylalanine. In an earlier analysis of 550 to 650 of the donors, sequences lacking an unambiguous match to a single V gene segment were excluded. In an earlier analysis of around 600 of the donors, V segments were called functional above 56.7% productive rearrangements and were called segregating when the between-donor standard deviation exceeded 5%. To diagnose cytomegalovirus status from the catalog of TCR beta chain sequences, a statistical classification framework was built. In a later analysis, TCR nucleotide sequences were compared against IMGT/GENE-DB human TR gene sequences so that V and J genes could be assigned. In a later analysis, CDR3 sequences and most-parsimonious VDJ recombination scenarios were assigned using the TCRdist pipeline. A later analysis defined each TCR beta chain by its CDR3 amino acid sequence plus V-gene family, and excluded reads lacking a unique V-gene family. To address suspected cross-contamination and a sequencing artifact, a later analysis removed approximately 590 highly shared, low-generation-probability nucleotide sequences. In a later analysis, a clonal expansion index was calculated for each public chain from normalized within-repertoire ranks of inferred template counts. In a later analysis, generation probabilities were computed using a VDJ recombination model fitted to out-of-frame rearrangements, and the results were checked against IGoR. A later analysis scored TCR-TCR, TCR-HLA and TCR-CMV co-occurrence with hypergeometric tests, applying a repertoire-size bias correction to TCR pairs. To estimate false discovery rates, a later analysis permuted the HLA or CMV assignments 20 times. In a later analysis, co-occurring TCRs were grouped using DBSCAN, and TCRdist sequence similarity was added for clustering within HLA-allele-positive subsets. Repertoires with fewer than 30,000 or more than 120,000 public chains were left out of co-occurrence clustering, as were about 5 repertoires with anomalous nucleotide sharing. TCRdb mirrors the immuneACCESS table, restricted to in-frame sequences. Some clones are absent from its copies; in checked studies, under half trace to an unresolved V gene, and the reason for the others is unknown. V, J and clone size derive from that table, while D and trimming were established from the DNA sequence. The sample records about 130,000 clones, about four fifths of which are singletons. The biggest ten clones account for about 12% of the sample.

In total, more than 500 healthy bone marrow donors made up the cohort. All cohort members were sampled while nominally healthy, although unrecorded immune exposures were likely present. The donor tested CMV seropositive and was one of the 289 seropositive cohort members. A peripheral blood sample was collected from each donor, and TCR beta sequencing was performed on peripheral blood mononuclear cells. Genomic DNA was extracted from the blood cell samples with the Qiagen DNeasy Blood Extraction Kit. The sequence links TRBV6-5 to TRBJ2-1, with TRBD2 tentatively as D gene (6 bases match). Sequencing was done on a sample of PBMCs. This sequence originates from a woman between 55 and 75 years old in good health and CMV-seropositive. In nucleotides, the sequence is TGTGCCAGCAGTTCTCTAGCGAGCTACAATGAGCAGTTCTTC. Its amino acids are CASSSLASYNEQFF.